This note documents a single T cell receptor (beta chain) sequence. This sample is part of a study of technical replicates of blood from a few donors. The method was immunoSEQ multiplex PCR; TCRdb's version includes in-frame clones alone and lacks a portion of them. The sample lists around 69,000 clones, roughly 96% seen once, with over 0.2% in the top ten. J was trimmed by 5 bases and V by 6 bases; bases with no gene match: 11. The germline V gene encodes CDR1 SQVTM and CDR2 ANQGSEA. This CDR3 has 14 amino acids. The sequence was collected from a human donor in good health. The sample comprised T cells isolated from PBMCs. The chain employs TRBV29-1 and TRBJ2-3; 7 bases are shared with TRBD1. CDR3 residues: CSVRTGENGDTQYF. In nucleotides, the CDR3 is TGCAGCGTCCGGACAGGCGAAAACGGAGATACGCAGTATTTT.